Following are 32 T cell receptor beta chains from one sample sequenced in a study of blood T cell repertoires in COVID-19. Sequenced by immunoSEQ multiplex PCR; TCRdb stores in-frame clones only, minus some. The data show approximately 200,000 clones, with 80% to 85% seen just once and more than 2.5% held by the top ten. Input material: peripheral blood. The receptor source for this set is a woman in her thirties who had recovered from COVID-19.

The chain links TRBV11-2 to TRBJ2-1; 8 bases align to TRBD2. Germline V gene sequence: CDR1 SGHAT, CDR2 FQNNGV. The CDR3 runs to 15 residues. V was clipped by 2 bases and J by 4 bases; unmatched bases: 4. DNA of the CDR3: TGTGCCAGCAGCTTACCCAGCGGGAGTTACAATGAGCAGTTCTTC. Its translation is CASSLPSGSYNEQFF.

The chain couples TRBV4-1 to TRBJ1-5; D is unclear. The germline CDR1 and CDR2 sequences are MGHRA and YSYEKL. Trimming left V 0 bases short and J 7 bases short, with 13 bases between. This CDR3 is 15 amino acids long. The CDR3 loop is CASSQDRERAQPQHF. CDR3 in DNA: TGCGCCAGCAGCCAAGATCGGGAAAGGGCCCAGCCCCAGCATTTT.

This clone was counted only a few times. CDR3 bases: TGCGCCAGCAGCCCGGGACAGGACCTCTACGAGCAGTACTTC. Translating gives CASSPGQDLYEQYF. The chain combines TRBV5-1 with TRBJ2-7; TRBD1 matches at 8 bases. The germline gives CDR1 SGHRS, CDR2 YFSETQ. The CDR3 extends over 14 amino acids. Unmatched junction bases numbered 6, after V lost 4 bases and J lost 3 bases.

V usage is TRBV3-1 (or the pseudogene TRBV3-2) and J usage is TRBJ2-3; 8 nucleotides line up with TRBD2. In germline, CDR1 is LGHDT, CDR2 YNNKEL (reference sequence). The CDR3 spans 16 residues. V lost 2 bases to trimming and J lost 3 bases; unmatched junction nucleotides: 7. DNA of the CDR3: TGTGCCAGCAGCCAAAAGGACGGGAGGGGGACAGATACGCAGTATTTT. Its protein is CASSQKDGRGTDTQYF.

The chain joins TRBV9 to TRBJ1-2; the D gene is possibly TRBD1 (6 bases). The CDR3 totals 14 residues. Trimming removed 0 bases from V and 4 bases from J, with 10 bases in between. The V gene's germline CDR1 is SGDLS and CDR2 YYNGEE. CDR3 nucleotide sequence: TGTGCCAGCAGCGTAGACAGGGTAGGCTATGGCTACACCTTC. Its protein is CASSVDRVGYGYTF.

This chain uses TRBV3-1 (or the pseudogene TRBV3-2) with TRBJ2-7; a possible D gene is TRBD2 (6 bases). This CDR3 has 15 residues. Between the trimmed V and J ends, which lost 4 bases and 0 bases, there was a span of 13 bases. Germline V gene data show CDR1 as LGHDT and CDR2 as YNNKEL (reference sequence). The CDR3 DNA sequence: TGTGCCAGCAGCCGGGACTGGAGGAGCTCCTACGAGCAGTACTTC. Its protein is CASSRDWRSSYEQYF.

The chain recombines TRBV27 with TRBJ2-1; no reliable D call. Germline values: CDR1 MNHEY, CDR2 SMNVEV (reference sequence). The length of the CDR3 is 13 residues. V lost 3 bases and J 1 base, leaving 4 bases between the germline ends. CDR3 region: CASSFRSYNEQFF. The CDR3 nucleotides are TGTGCCAGCAGTTTTCGGTCCTACAATGAGCAGTTCTTC.

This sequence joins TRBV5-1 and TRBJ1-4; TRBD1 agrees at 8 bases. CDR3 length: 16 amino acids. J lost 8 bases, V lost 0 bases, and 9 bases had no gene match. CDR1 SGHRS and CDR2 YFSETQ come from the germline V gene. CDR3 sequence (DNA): TGCGCCAGCAGCTTGGACGTGGGGACAGGAGAAGAAAAACTGTTTTTT. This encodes CASSLDVGTGEEKLFF.

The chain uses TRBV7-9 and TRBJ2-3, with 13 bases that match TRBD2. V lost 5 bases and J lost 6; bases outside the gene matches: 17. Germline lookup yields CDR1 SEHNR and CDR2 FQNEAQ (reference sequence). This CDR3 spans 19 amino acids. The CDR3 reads CASSAPDQPTSGRVDTQYF. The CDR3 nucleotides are TGTGCCAGCAGCGCCCCGGACCAGCCTACTAGCGGGAGGGTGGATACGCAGTATTTT.

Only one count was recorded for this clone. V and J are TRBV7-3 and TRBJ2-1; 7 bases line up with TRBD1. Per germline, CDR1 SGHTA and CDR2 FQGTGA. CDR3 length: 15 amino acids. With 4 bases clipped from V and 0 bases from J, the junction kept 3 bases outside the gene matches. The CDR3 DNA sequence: TGTGCCAGCAGCTCGCCAGGGGGCTCCTACAATGAGCAGTTCTTC. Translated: CASSSPGGSYNEQFF.

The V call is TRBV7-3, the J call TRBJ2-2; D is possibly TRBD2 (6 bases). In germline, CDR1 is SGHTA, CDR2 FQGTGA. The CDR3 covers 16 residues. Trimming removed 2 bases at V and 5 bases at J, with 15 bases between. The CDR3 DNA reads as TGTGCCAGCAGCTTATTGGAAGCGGGCGGAACCGGGGAGCTGTTTTTT. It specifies CASSLLEAGGTGELFF.

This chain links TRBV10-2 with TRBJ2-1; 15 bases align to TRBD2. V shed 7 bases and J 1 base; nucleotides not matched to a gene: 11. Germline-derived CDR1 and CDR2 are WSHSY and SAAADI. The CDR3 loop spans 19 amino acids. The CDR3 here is CASTPRTSGRALSYNEQFF. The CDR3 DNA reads TGCGCCAGCACCCCAAGGACTAGCGGGAGGGCACTATCCTACAATGAGCAGTTCTTC.

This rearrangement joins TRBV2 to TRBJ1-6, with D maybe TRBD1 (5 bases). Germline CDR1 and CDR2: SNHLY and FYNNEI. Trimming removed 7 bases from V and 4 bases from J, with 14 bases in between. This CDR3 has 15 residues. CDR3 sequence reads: CASTAGVDYNSPLHF. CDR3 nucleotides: TGTGCCAGCACCGCGGGGGTGGATTATAATTCACCCCTCCACTTT.

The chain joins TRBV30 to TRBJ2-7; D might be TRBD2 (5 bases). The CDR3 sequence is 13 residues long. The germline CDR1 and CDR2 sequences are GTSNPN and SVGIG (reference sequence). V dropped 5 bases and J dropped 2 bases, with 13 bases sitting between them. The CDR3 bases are TGTGCCTGGTCCGATAGCGTCCCCTACGAGCAGTACTTC. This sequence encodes CAWSDSVPYEQYF.

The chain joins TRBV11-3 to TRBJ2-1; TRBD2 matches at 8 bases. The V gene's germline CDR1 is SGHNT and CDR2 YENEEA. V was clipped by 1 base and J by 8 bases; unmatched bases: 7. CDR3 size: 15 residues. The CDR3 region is CASSLAGGPNDEQFF. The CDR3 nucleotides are TGTGCCAGCAGCTTAGCGGGAGGGCCAAACGATGAGCAGTTCTTC.

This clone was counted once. CDR3 in DNA: TGTGCCAGCAGTTCAGGGGGCGCCGGGGATGGCTACACCTTC. It encodes CASSSGGAGDGYTF. The rearrangement links TRBV6-5 to TRBJ1-2; 8 nucleotides align to TRBD1. The CDR3 has 14 residues. V lost 4 bases, J lost 6 bases, and 7 bases stayed unmatched. Per germline, CDR1 MNHEY and CDR2 SVGAGI.

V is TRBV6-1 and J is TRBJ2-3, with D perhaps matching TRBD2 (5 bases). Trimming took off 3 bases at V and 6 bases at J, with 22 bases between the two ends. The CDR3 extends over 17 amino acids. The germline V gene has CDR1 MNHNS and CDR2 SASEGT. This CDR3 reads CASSDLTIVASGDTQYF. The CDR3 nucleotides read TGTGCCAGCAGTGATCTTACTATCGTAGCGAGCGGTGATACGCAGTATTTT.

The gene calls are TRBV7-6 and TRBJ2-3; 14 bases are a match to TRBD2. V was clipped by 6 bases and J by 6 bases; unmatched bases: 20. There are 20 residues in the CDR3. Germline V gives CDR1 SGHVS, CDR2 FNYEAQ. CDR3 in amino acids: CASSEKFLGTSGSTSDTQYF. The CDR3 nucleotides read TGTGCCAGCAGTGAAAAATTTCTTGGGACTAGCGGGAGTACGTCGGATACGCAGTATTTT.

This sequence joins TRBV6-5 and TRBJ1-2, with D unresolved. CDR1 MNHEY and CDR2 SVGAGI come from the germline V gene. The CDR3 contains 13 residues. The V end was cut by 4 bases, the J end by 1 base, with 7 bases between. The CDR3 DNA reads TGTGCCAGCAGTTTACAGAATAACTATGGCTACACCTTC. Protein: CASSLQNNYGYTF.

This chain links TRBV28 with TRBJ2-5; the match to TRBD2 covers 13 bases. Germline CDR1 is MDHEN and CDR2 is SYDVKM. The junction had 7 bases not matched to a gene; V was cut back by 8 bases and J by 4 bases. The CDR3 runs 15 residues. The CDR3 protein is CASGTSGKGIETQYF. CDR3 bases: TGTGCCAGCGGGACTAGCGGGAAGGGGATAGAGACCCAGTACTTC.

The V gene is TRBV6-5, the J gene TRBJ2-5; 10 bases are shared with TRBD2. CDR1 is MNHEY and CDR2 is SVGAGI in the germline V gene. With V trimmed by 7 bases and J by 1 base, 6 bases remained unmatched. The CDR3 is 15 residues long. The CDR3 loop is CASTPAGGIQETQYF. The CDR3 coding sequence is TGTGCCAGCACCCCAGCGGGAGGGATCCAAGAGACCCAGTACTTC.

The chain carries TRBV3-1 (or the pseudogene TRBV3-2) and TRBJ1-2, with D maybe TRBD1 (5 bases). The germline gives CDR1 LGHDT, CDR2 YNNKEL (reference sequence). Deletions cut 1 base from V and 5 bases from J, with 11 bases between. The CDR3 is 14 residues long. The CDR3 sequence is CASSQADSDYGYTF. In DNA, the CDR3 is TGTGCCAGCAGCCAAGCTGACAGTGATTATGGCTACACCTTC.

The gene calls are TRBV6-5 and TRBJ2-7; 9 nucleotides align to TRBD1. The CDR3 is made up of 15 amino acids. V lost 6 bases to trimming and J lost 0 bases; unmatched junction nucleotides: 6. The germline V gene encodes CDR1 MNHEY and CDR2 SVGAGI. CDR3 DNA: TGTGCCAGCAGCCCGGGGACAGGGAGCTCCTACGAGCAGTACTTC. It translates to CASSPGTGSSYEQYF.

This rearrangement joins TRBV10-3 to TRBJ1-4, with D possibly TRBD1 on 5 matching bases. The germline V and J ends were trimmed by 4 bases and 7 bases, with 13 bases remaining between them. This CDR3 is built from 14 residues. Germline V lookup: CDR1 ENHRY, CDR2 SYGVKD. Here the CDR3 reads CAISGGEGVEKLFF. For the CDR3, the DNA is TGTGCCATCAGTGGAGGGGAGGGCGTTGAAAAACTGTTTTTT.

The DNA for the CDR3 is TGTGCCAGCAGCTTACAACAGTATGACACTGAAGCTTTCTTT. This encodes CASSLQQYDTEAFF. This chain joins TRBV7-9 and TRBJ1-1; the D is unclear. CDR3 size: 14 residues. From germline, CDR1 is SEHNR and CDR2 FQNEAQ (reference sequence). V was trimmed by 2 bases and J by 3 bases, leaving 10 bases between them.

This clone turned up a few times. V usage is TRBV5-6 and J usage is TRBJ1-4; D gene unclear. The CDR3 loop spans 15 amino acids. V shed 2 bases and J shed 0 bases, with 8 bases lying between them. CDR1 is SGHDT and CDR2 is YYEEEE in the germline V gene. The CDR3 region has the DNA TGTGCCAGCAGCTTTCTATCCACAACTAATGAAAAACTGTTTTTT. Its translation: CASSFLSTTNEKLFF. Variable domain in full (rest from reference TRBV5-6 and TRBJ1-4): DAGVTQSPTHLIKTRGQQVTLRCSPKSGHDTVSWYQQALGQGPQFIFQYYEEEERQRGNFPDRFSGHQFPNYSSELNVNALLLGDSALYLCASSFLSTTNEKLFFGSGTQLSVL.

Here the CDR3 reads CASSQGSTGTTEAFF. The CDR3 nucleotides read TGCGCCAGCAGCCAGGGAAGTACAGGGACCACTGAAGCTTTCTTT. The chain has TRBV4-1 and TRBJ1-1; a weak D match, TRBD1 (6 bases). This CDR3 has 15 residues. Deletions cut 3 bases from V and 4 bases from J, with 15 bases between. Per the germline V gene, CDR1 is MGHRA and CDR2 is YSYEKL.

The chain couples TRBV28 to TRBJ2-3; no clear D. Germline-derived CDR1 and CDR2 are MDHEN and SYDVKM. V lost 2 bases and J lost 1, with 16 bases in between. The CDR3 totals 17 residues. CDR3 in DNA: TGTGCCAGCAGTTTAAGTGAGACCCGAAGCGGCACAGATACGCAGTATTTT. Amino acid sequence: CASSLSETRSGTDTQYF.

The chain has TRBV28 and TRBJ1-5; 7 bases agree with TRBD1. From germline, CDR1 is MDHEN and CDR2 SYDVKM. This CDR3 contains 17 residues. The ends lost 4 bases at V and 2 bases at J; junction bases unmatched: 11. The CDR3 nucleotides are TGTGCCAGCAGTTCCCCCCCGGACAGGTATCGCAATCAGCCCCAGCATTTT. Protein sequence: CASSSPPDRYRNQPQHF.

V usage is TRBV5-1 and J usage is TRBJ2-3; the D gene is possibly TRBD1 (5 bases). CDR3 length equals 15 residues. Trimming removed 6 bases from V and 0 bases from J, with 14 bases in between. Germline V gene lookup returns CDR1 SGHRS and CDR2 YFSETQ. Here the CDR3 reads CASIMDTASTDTQYF. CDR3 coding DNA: TGCGCCAGCATAATGGACACGGCTAGCACAGATACGCAGTATTTT.

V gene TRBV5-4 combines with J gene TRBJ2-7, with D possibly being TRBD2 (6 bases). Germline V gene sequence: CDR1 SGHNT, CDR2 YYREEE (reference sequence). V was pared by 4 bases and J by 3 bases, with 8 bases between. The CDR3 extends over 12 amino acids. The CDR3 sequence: CASSPGSYEQYF. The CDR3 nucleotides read TGTGCCAGCAGCCCCGGGAGCTACGAGCAGTACTTC.

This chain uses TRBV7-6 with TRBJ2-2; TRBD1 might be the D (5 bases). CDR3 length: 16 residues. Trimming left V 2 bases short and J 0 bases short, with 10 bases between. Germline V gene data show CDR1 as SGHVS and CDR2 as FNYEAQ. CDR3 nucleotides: TGTGCCAGCAGCTTAAGGGCAGGGTCGAACACCGGGGAGCTGTTTTTT. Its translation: CASSLRAGSNTGELFF.